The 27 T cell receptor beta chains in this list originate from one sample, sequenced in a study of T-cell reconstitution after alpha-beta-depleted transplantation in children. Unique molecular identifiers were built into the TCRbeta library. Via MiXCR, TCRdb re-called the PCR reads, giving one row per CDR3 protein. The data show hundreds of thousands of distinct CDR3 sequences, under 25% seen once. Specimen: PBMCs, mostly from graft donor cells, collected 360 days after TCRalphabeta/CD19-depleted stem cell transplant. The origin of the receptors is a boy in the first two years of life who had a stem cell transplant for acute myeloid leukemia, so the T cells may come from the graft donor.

The CDR3 loop is CASSSRDGNQPQHF. The CDR3 bases are TGTGCCAGCAGTTCCAGGGACGGTAATCAGCCCCAGCATTTT. This chain connects TRBV28 to TRBJ1-5, with TRBD1 as a possible D gene (5 bases). Germline assignment: CDR1 MDHEN and CDR2 SYDVKM. This CDR3 is 14 amino acids long. The V end was cut by 4 bases, the J end by 4 bases, with 11 bases between.

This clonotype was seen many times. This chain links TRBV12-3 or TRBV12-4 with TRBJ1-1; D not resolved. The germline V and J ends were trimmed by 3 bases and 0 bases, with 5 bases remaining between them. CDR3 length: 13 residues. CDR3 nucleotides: TGTGCCAGCAGTTTTACAGTGAACACTGAAGCTTTCTTT. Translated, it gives CASSFTVNTEAFF.

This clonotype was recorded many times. The CDR3 loop reads CASTTPLAGGPRTDTQYF. The CDR3 coding sequence is TGTGCCAGCACCACCCCCCTAGCGGGGGGGCCTAGGACAGATACGCAGTATTTT. The gene calls are TRBV12-3 or TRBV12-4 and TRBJ2-3, with 12 nucleotides matching TRBD2. The CDR3 length is 18 residues. After removal of 7 bases from V and 3 bases from J, the junction contained 14 bases not matched to a gene.

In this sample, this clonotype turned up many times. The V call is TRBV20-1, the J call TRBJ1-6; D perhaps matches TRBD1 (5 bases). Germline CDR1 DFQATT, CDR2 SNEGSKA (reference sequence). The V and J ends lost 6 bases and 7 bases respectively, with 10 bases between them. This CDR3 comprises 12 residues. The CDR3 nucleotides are TGCAGTGCAAAAGGGGCAAATTCACCCCTCCACTTT. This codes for CSAKGANSPLHF.

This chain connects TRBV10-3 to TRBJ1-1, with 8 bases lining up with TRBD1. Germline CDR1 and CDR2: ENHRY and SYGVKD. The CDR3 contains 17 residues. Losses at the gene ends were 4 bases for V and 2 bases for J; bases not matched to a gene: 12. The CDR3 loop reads CAISAEGDRRENTEAFF. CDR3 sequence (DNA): TGTGCCATCAGTGCTGAGGGGGACAGGAGAGAAAACACTGAAGCTTTCTTT.

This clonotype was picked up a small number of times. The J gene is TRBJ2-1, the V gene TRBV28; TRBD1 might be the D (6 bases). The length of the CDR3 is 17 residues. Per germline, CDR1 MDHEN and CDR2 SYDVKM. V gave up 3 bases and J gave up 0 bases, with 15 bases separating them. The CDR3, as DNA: TGTGCCAGCAGTTTCGCACAGGGAATTTTCTCCTACAATGAGCAGTTCTTC. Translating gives CASSFAQGIFSYNEQFF. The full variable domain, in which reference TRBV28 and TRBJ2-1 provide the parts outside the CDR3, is DVKVTQSSRYLVKRTGEKVFLECVQDMDHENMFWYRQDPGLGLRLIYFSYDVKMKEKGDIPEGYSVSREKKERFSLILESASTNQTSMYLCASSFAQGIFSYNEQFFGPGTRLTVL.

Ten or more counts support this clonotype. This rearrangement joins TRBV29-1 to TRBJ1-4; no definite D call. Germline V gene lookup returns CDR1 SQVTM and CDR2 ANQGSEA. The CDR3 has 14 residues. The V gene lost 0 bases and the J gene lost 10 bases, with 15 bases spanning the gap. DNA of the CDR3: TGCAGCGTTGAAGATGGTCAGGATGGCGGAAAACTGTTTTTT. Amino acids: CSVEDGQDGGKLFF.

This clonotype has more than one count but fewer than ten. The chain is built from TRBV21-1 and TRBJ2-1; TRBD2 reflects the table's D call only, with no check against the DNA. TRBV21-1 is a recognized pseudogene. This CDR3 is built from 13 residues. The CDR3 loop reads CASSKGTSRPTVF. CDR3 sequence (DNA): TGTGCCAGCAGCAAAGGGACTAGTCGCCCGACGGTCTTC.

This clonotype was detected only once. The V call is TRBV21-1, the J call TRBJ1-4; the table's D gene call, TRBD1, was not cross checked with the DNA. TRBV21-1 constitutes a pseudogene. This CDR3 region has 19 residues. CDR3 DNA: TGTGCCAGCGAACTCAACTCTAAGACAGGGAGAACAACTAATGAAAAACTGTTTTTT. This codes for CASELNSKTGRTTNEKLFF.

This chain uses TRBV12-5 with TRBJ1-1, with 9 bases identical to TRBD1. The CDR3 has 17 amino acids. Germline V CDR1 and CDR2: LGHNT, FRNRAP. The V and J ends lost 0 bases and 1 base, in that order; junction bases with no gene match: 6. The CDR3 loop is CASGLVYTTGGNTEAFF. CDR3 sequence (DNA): TGTGCTAGTGGTTTGGTATATACGACAGGGGGGAACACTGAAGCTTTCTTT.

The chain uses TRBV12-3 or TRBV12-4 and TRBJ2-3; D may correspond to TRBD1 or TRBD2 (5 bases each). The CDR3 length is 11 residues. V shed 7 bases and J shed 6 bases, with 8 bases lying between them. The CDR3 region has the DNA TGTGCCAGCATGGGGACGGATACGCAGTATTTT. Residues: CASMGTDTQYF.

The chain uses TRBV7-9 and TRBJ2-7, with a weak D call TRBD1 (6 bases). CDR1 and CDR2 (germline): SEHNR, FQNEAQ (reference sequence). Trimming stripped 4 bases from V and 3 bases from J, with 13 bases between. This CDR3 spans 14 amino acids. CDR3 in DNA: TGTGCCAGCAGCTACCCGGGACACCTCTACGAGCAGTACTTC. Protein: CASSYPGHLYEQYF.

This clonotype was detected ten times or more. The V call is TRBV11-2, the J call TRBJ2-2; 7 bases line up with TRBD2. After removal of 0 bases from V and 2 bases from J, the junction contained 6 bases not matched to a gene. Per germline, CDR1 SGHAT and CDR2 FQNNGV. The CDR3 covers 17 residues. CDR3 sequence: CASSLEGLAANTGELFF. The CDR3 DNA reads TGTGCCAGCAGCTTAGAAGGTCTAGCGGCCAACACCGGGGAGCTGTTTTTT.

CDR3 sequence (DNA): TGTGCCAGTAGTATGGCCGTAGGCGAAAAACTGTTTTTT. Translating it yields CASSMAVGEKLFF. This rearrangement joins TRBV19 to TRBJ1-4; no definite D call. CDR1 is LNHDA and CDR2 is SQIVND in the germline V gene (reference sequence). The length of the CDR3 is 13 residues. Trimming pared 3 bases from V and 8 bases from J, leaving 10 bases between.

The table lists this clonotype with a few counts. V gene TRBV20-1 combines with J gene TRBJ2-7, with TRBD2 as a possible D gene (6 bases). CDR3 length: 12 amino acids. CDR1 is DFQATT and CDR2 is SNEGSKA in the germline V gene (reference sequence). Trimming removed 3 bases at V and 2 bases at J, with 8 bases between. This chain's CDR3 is CSASRGTYEQYV. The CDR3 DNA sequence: TGCAGTGCTAGTCGCGGGACCTACGAGCAGTACGTC.

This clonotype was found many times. This CDR3 reads CASSSQGLATDTQYF. In DNA, the CDR3 is TGTGCCAGCAGTTCGCAGGGACTAGCAACAGATACGCAGTATTTT. The chain combines TRBV12-3 or TRBV12-4 with TRBJ2-3, with TRBD2 matching 9 bases. The junction had 5 bases not matched to a gene; V was cut back by 4 bases and J by 3 bases. The length of the CDR3 is 15 residues.

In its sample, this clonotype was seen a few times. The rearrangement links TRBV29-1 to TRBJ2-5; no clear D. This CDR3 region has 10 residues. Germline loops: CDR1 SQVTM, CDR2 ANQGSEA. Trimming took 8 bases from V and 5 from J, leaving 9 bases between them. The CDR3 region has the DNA TGCAGCTCCCTGACCGAGACCCAGTACTTC. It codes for CSSLTETQYF.

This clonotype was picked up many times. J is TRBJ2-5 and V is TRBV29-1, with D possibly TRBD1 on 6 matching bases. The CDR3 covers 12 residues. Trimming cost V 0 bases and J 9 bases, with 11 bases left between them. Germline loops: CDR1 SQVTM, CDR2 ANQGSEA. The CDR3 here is CSVEEVGAAQYF. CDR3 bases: TGCAGCGTTGAAGAGGTGGGGGCGGCCCAGTACTTC.

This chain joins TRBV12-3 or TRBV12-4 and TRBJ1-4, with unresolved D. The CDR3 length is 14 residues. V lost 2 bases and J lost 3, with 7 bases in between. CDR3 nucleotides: TGTGCCAGCAGTTTAAGCAGGTCTAATGAAAAACTGTTTTTT. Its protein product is CASSLSRSNEKLFF.

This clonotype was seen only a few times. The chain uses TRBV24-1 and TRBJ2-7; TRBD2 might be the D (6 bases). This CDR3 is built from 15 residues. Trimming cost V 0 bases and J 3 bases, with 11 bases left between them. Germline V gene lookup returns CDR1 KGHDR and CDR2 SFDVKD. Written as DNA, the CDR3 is TGTGCCACCAGTGATTTGGAGGCTAGCGTCTACGAGCAGTACTTC. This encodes CATSDLEASVYEQYF.

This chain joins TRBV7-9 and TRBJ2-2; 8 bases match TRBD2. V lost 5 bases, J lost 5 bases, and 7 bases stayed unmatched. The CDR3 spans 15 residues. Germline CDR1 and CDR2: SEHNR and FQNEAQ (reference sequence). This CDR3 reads CASSPGLGDTGELFF. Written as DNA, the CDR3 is TGTGCCAGCAGCCCGGGACTAGGGGATACCGGGGAGCTGTTTTTT. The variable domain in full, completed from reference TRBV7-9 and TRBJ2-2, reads DTGVSQNPRHKITKRGQNVTFRCDPISEHNRLYWYRQTLGQGPEFLTYFQNEAQLEKSRLLSDRFSAERPKGSFSTLEIQRTEQGDSAMYLCASSPGLGDTGELFFGEGSRLTVL.

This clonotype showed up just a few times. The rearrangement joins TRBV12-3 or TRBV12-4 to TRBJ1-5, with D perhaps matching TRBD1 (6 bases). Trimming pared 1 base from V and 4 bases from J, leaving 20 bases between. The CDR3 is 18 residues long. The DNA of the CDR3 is TGTGCCAGCAGTTTAGAGCCGGGCTTGGGGGCGGTGAATCAGCCCCAGCATTTT. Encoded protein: CASSLEPGLGAVNQPQHF.

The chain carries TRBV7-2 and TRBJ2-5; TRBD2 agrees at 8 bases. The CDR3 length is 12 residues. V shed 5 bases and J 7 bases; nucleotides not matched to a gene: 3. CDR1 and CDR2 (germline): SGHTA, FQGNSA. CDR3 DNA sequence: TGTGCCAGCAGCCAGGCGGGGGGGACCCAGTACTTC. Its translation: CASSQAGGTQYF.

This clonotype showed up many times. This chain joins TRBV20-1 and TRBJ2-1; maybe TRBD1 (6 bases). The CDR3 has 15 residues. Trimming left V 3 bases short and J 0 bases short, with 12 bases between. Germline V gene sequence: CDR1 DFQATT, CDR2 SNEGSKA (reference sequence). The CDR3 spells CSARAGVSSYNEQFF. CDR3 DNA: TGCAGTGCTAGGGCAGGGGTTAGCTCCTACAATGAGCAGTTCTTC.

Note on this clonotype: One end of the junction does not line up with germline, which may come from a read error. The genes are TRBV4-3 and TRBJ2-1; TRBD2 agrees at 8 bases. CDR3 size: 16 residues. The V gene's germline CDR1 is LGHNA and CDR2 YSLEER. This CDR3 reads CASSQDELAASYNEQF. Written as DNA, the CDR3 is TGCGCCAGCAGCCAAGATGAACTAGCGGCCTCCTACAATGAGCAGTTC.

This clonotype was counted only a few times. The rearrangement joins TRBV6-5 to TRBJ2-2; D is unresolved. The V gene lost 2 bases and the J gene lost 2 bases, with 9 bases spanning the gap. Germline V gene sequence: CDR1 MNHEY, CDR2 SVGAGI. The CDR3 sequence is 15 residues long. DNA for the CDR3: TGTGCCAGCAGTTACCGGCAGAAAAACACCGGGGAGCTGTTTTTT. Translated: CASSYRQKNTGELFF.

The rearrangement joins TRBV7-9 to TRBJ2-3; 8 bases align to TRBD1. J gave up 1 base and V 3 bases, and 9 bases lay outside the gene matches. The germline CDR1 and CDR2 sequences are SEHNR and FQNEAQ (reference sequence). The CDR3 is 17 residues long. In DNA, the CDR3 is TGTGCCAGCAGCTTTTCCCCCGGGACAGGCCGCACAGATACGCAGTATTTT. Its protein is CASSFSPGTGRTDTQYF.